A single T cell receptor beta chain is shown here with its context. Its antigen remains unknown. Losses at the gene ends were 5 bases for V and 4 bases for J; bases not matched to a gene: 10. The CDR3 runs to 15 residues. This sample stems from a study of molecular identifiers for immune sequencing clone quantification. Whole-study context: In the replicates, RNA derived from around 20,000 or 100,000 naive CD8 cells was divided into five parts, and four were sequenced.

Study results and limitations: Single-cell amounts of spiked Jurkat TCR RNA were reportedly detectable among 950,000 to 1,000,000 naive cells.

TCRdb re-called the PCR reads with MiXCR, one entry per CDR3 protein. The sample lists around 89,000 distinct CDR3 sequences; roughly 19% were seen once. Sequenced: naive CD8+ T cells from blood, with Jurkat cell RNA spiked in. Subset given: FACS-sorted CD8+CD4-CCR7+CD45RA+ naive T cells. This sequence joins TRBV12-3 or TRBV12-4 and TRBJ1-2, with 7 bases lining up with TRBD1. This TCR was sampled from a human donor in good health. Some libraries in this study had Jurkat cell RNA spiked in. This chain's CDR3 is CASSTGTERPYGYTF. The CDR3 nucleotides are TGTGCCAGCAGTACCGGGACAGAAAGACCCTATGGCTACACCTTC.